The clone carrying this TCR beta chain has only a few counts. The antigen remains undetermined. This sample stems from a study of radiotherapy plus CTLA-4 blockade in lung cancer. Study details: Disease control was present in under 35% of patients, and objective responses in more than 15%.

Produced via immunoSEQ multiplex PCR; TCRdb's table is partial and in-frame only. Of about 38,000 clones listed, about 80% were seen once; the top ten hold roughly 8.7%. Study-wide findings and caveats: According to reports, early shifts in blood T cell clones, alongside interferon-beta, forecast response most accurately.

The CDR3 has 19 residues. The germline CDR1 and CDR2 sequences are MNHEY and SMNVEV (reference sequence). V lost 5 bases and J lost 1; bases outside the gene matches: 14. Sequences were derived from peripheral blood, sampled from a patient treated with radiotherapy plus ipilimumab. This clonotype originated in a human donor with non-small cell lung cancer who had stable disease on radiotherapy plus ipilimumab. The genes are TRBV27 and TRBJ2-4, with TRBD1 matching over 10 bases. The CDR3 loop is CASSLYGTGASGAKNIQYF. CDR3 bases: TGTGCCAGCAGTCTATACGGGACAGGGGCGTCTGGGGCCAAAAACATTCAGTACTTC.